This T cell receptor beta chain is from a study of identical twins. Overall study results and limits: Insertion counts were lower in abundant cord blood beta clonotypes, a trend that memory repertoires did not show. In zero-insertion analyses, partial confounding could arise from invariant MAIT and iNKT cells.

The CDR3 is made up of 12 amino acids. Trimming pared 0 bases from V and 13 bases from J, leaving 11 bases between. CDR1 is SGHRS, CDR2 YFSETQ, per germline. This clonotype was recorded at least ten times. Its antigen is unknown. Only healthy Caucasians were included as donors. Template switching supplied a universal primer site; unique molecular identifiers were carried on the cDNA. TCRdb re-called the 5' RACE reads with MiXCR, one entry per CDR3 protein. The sample yields some 320,000 distinct CDR3 sequences, 9% to 15% seen once. These data also featured in a second study, about yellow fever vaccine responses in identical twins.

This receptor was obtained from a woman younger than 30 in good health. The material sequenced was CD8+ T cells sorted from blood. The chain carries TRBV5-1 and TRBJ2-1, with D possibly TRBD1 on 5 matching bases. CDR3 coding DNA: TGCGCCAGCAGCTTGGGTCCAGACAGTCAGTTCTTC. It codes for CASSLGPDSQFF.